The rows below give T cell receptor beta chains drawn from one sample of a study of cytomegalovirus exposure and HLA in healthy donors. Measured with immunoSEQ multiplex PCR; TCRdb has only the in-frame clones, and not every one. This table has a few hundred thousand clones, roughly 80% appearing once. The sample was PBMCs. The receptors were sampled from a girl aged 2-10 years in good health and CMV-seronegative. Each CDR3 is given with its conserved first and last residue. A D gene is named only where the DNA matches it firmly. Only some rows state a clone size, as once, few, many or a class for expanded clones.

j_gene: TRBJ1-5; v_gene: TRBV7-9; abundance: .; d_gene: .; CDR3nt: TGTTCCAGCAGCTTAGGACCCGGAGAACAGGATTTT; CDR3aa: CSSSLGPGEQDF
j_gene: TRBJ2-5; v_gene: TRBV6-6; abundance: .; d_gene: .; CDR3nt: TGTGCCAGCAGTTACCTGGAGACCCAGTACTTC; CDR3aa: CASSYLETQYF
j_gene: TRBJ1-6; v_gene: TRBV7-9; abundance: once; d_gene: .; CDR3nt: TGTGCCAGCAGCTTAGCCCCGGTCTATAATTCACCCCTCCACTTT; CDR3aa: CASSLAPVYNSPLHF
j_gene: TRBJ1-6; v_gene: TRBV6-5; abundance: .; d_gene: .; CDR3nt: TGTGCCAGCAGACAGGGTTCACCCCTCCACTTT; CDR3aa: CASRQGSPLHF
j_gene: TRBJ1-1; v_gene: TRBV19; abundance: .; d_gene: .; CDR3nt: TGTGCCAGTTCCCTACTAGGGACTGAAGCTTTCTTT; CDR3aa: CASSLLGTEAFF
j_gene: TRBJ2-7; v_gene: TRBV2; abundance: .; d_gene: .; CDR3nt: TGTGCCAGCAGTGCGCTTTACCATACATACGAGCAGTACTTC; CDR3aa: CASSALYHTYEQYF
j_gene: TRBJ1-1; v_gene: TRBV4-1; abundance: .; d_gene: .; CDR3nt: TGCGCCAGCAGCCCAAAAGGGAGCACTGAAGCTTTCTTT; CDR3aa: CASSPKGSTEAFF
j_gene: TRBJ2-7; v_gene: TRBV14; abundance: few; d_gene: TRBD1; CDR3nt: TGTGCCAGCAGCCAAGAACCAGGGGGCGAGCAGTACTTC; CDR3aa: CASSQEPGGEQYF
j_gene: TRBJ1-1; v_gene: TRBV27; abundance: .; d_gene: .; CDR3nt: TGTGCCAGTGGACTGGGGGGGGAGAACACTGAAGCTTTCTTT; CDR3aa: CASGLGGENTEAFF
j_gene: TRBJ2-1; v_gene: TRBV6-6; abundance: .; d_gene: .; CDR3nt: TGTGCCAGCAGTTTCGGCACAGGGTCCAATGAGCAGTTCTTC; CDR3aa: CASSFGTGSNEQFF
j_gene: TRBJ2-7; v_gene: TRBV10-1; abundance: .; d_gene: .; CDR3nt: TGCGCCAGCAGTGAGTCACCCAGGGAAAACCTCTACGAGCAGTACTTC; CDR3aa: CASSESPRENLYEQYF
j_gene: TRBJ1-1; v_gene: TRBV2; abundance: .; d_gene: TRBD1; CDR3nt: TGTGCCAGCAGCGATGAGGACAGGGCGAACACTGAAGCTTTCTTT; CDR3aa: CASSDEDRANTEAFF
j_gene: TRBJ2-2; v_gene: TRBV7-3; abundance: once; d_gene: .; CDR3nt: TGTGCCAGCAGCTTAGGGGGGGGCCCCACCGGGGAGCTGTTTTTT; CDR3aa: CASSLGGGPTGELFF
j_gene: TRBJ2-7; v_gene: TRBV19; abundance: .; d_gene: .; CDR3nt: TGTGCCAGTGTTGAATCCGGGGGCTCCTACGAGCAGTACTTC; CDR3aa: CASVESGGSYEQYF
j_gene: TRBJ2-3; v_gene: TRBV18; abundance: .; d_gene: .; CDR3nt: TGTGCCAGCTCACCATGGGACTCTGGGGCAGATACGCAGTATTTT; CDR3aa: CASSPWDSGADTQYF
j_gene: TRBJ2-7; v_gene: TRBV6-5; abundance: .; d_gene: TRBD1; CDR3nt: TGTGCCAGCAGTAGGGACAGGGGTTCGTACGAGCAGTACTTC; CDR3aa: CASSRDRGSYEQYF
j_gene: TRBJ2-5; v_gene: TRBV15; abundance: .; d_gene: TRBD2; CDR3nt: TGTGCCACCAGCCTCGAGCGGGGGAGGGAAGAGACCCAGTACTTC; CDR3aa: CATSLERGREETQYF
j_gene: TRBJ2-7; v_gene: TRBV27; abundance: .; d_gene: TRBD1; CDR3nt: TGTGCCAGCAAGGGGACAGGGGCCTACTACGAGCAGTACTTC; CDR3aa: CASKGTGAYYEQYF
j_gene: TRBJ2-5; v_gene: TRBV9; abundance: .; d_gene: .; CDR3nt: TGTGCCAGCAGCTCCGGGAAGACCCAGTACTTC; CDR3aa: CASSSGKTQYF
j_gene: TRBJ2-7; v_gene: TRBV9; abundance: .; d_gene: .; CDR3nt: TGTGCCAGCAGCGTAGGGACTCACTACGAGCAGTACTTC; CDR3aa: CASSVGTHYEQYF
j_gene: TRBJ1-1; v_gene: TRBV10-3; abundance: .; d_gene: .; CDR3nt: TGTGCCATCAGTGGCGCATTGAACACTGAAGCTTTCTTT; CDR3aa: CAISGALNTEAFF
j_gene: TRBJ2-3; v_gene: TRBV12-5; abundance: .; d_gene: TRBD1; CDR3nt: TGTGCTAGTGGAGGGGGGACAGGGGGCGCGAATACGCAGTATTTT; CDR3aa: CASGGGTGGANTQYF
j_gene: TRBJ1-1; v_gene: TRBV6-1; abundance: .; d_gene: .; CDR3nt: TGTGCCAGTAACCACCGCGGGGGAAACACTGAAGCTTTCTTT; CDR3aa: CASNHRGGNTEAFF
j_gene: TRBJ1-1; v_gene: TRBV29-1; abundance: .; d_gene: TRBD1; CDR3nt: TGCAGCGTTGCGGGACAGGTCAACACTGAAGCTTTCTTT; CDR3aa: CSVAGQVNTEAFF
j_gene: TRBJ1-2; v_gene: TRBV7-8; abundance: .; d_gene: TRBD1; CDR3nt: TGTGCCAGCAGCCGCCAGCCGACAGGGACAAATTCCTATGGCTACACCTTC; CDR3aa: CASSRQPTGTNSYGYTF
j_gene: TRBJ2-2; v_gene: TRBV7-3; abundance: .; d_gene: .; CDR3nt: TGTGCCAGCAGCTCTCTAGCGAACACCGGGGAGCTGTTTTTT; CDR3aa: CASSSLANTGELFF
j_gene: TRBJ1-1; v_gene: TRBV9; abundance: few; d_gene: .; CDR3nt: TGTGCCAGCAGCGGGGGGGGAGAGACTGAAGCTTTCTTT; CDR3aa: CASSGGGETEAFF
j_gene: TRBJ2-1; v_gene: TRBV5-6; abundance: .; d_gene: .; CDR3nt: TGTGCCAGCAGCACCAAACCTCGGGAGTCGTCCTACAATGAGCAGTTCTTC; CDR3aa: CASSTKPRESSYNEQFF
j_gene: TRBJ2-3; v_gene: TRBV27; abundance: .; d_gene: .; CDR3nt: TGTGCCAGCAGTTTAGGGGCGTGGGTAGGCACAGATACGCACTATTTT; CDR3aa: CASSLGAWVGTDTHYF
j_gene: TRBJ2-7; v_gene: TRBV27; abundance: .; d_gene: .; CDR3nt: TGTGCCAGCAGTCTATGGTCCAACTCCGAGCAGTACTTC; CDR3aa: CASSLWSNSEQYF
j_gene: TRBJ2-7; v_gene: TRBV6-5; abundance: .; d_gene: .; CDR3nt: TGTGCCAGCAGTTACGCCAGGGGCAAGTACGAGCAGTACTTC; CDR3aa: CASSYARGKYEQYF
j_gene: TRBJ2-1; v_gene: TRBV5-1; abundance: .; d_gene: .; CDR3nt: TGCGCCAGCAGCTTGGGGGGCAGCAGGGGAAATGAGCAGTTCTTC; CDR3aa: CASSLGGSRGNEQFF
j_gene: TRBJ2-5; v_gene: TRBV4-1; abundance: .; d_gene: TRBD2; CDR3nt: TGCGCCAGCAGCGATATTGGGCGGGGGTATGAGCAGTACTTC; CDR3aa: CASSDIGRGYEQYF
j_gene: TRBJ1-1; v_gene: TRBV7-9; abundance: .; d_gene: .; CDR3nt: TGTGCCAGCAGCTCAGGACTTATTAACACTGAAGCTTTCTTT; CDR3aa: CASSSGLINTEAFF
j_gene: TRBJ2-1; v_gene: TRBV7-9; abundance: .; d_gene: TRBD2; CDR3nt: TGTGCCAGCAGTAACCCTCCGGGGGGGCCTGGCAATGAGCAGTTCTTC; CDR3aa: CASSNPPGGPGNEQFF
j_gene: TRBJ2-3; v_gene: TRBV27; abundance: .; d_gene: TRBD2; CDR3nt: TGTGCCAGCAGTTCTTGGACTAGCGGGAGTTATCTCCCTACAGATACGCAGTATTTT; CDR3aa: CASSSWTSGSYLPTDTQYF
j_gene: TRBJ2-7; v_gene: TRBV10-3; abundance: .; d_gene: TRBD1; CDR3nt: TGTGCCACCTCTGAGGGACAGGGCTACGAGCAGTACTTC; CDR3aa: CATSEGQGYEQYF
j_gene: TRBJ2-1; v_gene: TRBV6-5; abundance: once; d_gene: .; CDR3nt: TGTGCCAGCAGTTACTCTTCGGGAGTTGTCGATGAGCAGTTCTTC; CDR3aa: CASSYSSGVVDEQFF
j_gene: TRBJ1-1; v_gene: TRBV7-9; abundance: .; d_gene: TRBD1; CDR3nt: TGTGCCAGCAGCTCAGGACAGGGGAATCGGGCTTTCTTT; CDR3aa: CASSSGQGNRAFF
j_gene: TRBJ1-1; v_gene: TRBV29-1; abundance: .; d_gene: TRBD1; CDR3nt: TGCAGCGTTGATCGGTGGGGACAGGGCAAGGTTTTATGTACTGAAGCTTTCTTT; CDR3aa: CSVDRWGQGKVLCTEAFF
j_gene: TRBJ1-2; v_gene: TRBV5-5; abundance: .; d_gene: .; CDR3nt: TGTGCCAGCAGCTTAGTTGGCAGGTCCTATGGCTACACCTTC; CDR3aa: CASSLVGRSYGYTF
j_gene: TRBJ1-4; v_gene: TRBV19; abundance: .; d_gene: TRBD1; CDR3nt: TGTGCCAGTAGTACGGGACAGACTAATGAAAAACTGTTTTTT; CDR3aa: CASSTGQTNEKLFF
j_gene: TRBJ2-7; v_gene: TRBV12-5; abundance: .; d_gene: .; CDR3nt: TGTGCTAGTGGTTTGGGCAGTGCAGGGTACGAGCAGTACTTC; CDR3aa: CASGLGSAGYEQYF
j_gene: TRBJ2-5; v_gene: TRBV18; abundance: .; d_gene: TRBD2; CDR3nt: TGTGCCAGCTCACCGACTAGCAGAAACCAAGAGACCCAGTACTTC; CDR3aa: CASSPTSRNQETQYF
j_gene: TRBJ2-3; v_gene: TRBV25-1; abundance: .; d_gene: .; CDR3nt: TGTGCCAGCAGTGATAATTTTATCGGGGGCACAGATACGCAGTATTTT; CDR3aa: CASSDNFIGGTDTQYF
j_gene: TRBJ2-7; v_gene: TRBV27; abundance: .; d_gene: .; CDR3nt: TGTGCCAGCAGAACAGAGACAGGTTCCTACGAGCAGTACTTC; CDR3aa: CASRTETGSYEQYF
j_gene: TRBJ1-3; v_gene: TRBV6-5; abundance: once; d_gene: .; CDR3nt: TGTGCCAGCACCCCAGCGGCTGGAAACACCATATATTTT; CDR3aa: CASTPAAGNTIYF
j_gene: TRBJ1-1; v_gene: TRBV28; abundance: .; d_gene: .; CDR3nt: TGTGCCAGCAGCCCGACTTCGAACACTGAAGCTTTCTTT; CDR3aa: CASSPTSNTEAFF
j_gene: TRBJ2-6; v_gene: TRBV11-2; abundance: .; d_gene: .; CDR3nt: TGTGCCAGCAGCTCGGGACTTTACTCTGAGGCCAACGTCCTGACTTTC; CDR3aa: CASSSGLYSEANVLTF
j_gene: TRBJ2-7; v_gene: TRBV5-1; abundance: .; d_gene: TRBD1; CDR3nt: TGCGCCAGCAGCTTGTCGGGACAGCGTAGTTTTTCCTACGAGCAGTACTTC; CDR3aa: CASSLSGQRSFSYEQYF
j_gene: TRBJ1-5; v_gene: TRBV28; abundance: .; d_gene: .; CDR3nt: TGTGCCAGCAGTTTACCGCTTTTTACTCTCGGGCAGCCCCAGCATTTT; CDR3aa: CASSLPLFTLGQPQHF
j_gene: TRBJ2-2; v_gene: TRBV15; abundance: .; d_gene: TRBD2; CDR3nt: TGTGCCACCAGCAGAAATACCGGGACTAGCGGGGGGAAGAACACCGGGGAGCTGTTTTTT; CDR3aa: CATSRNTGTSGGKNTGELFF